This T cell receptor (beta chain) was recovered during a study of patients and donors after allogeneic stem cell transplantation (dated by TCRdb to 2019 to 2021). In its sample, this clonotype was seen a few times. Its antigen is unknown. Per-base qualities were not stored, and no clone one base away is much larger. Receptor libraries were prepared by RT-PCR. The sequencing machine was a NextSeq 550. TCRdb trimmed public reads at Q25 via fastp, called clones via MiXCR and kept in-frame beta chains. Identical CDR3 proteins give one entry, which carries the most common genes and DNA. This sample comprises more than 850,000 distinct CDR3 sequences, approximately 18% of them detected only once. 5% to 6.5% of the sample is in the top ten clones. The cysteine opens and the phenylalanine closes a CDR3 of 13 amino acids. The read is trimmed to its CDR3 DNA, 39 bases read in frame from base 1. At the junction V is shortened by 6 bases and J by 7 bases, with 15 bases in between.

This chain joins TRBV12-3 or TRBV12-4 to TRBJ1-2; a weak D assignment points to TRBD1 (6 bases agree). The sequence came from a human donor who was either an allogeneic HSCT recipient or a stem cell or donor lymphocyte infusion donor (not recorded which). It is not recorded whose cells these are; they may come from a transplant donor. Sequences were obtained from blood, either unsorted or a sorted T cell fraction (not recorded which). The CDR3 has the sequence CASRPDRIGGYTF. The DNA is as follows: TGTGCCAGCAGACCCGACAGGATAGGTGGCTACACCTTC.